The 21 T cell receptor beta chains presented below share a single source sample, sequenced in a study of metastatic and nonmetastatic thyroid tumors. TCRdb redid the clone calls on the PCR reads using MiXCR. The sample contains 23,000 or so clones, just over 20% of which appear only once. Patients underwent thyroid surgery, and none had received any treatment before it. Source material: blood. The receptor source for this set is a female donor with papillary thyroid cancer or a benign thyroid nodule (not recorded which). Some clones in this sample may be carry-over from other donors' samples.

This chain connects TRBV20-1 to TRBJ1-5; D unclear. CDR1 and CDR2 from the germline V gene are DFQATT and SNEGSKA (reference sequence). The CDR3 loop spans 12 amino acids. Trimming cost V 8 bases and J 6 bases, with 14 bases left between them. CDR3 residues: CSPGREGQPQHF. The CDR3 DNA reads as TGCAGTCCCGGGAGGGAGGGTCAGCCCCAGCATTTT.

Many counts were recorded for this clone. V usage is TRBV2 and J usage is TRBJ2-7; 9 bases fit TRBD1. The length of the CDR3 is 14 residues. Germline V gene data show CDR1 as SNHLY and CDR2 as FYNNEI. The V segment lost 3 bases and the J segment 3 bases; nucleotides outside the gene matches: 3. The CDR3 here is CASSDRTGVYEQYF. For the CDR3, the DNA is TGTGCCAGCAGTGACAGGACAGGGGTCTACGAGCAGTACTTC.

This clone has a count of ten or more. This chain links TRBV24-1 with TRBJ2-1; 9 bases line up with TRBD1. The CDR3 has 15 amino acids. The germline V gene has CDR1 KGHDR and CDR2 SFDVKD. Germline trimming cut 4 bases from V and 8 bases from J; bases unmatched to any gene: 8. CDR3 sequence: CATSDPGQGRDEQFF. CDR3 nucleotides: TGTGCCACCAGTGACCCGGGACAGGGTCGCGATGAGCAGTTCTTC.

There are a few counts of this clone. The chain is built from TRBV5-4 and TRBJ2-5; 8 nucleotides agree with TRBD2. V shed 3 bases, J shed 3 bases, and the junction held 7 bases outside the gene matches. Germline V gives CDR1 SGHNT, CDR2 YYREEE (reference sequence). CDR3 length equals 15 residues. The CDR3 loop reads CASSSGTREEETQYF. The CDR3 DNA follows: TGTGCCAGCAGCTCCGGGACTAGGGAAGAAGAGACCCAGTACTTC. Looking up the rest from reference TRBV5-4 and TRBJ2-5 gives the full variable domain: ETGVTQSPTHLIKTRGQQVTLRCSSQSGHNTVSWYQQALGQGPQFIFQYYREEENGRGNFPPRFSGLQFPNYSSELNVNALELDDSALYLCASSSGTREEETQYFGPGTRLLVL.

The sample holds many counts of this clone. The rearrangement joins TRBV28 to TRBJ1-5; D unclear. The V gene lost 5 bases and the J gene lost 7 bases, with 18 bases spanning the gap. The CDR3 runs to 15 residues. Germline V gives CDR1 MDHEN, CDR2 SYDVKM. For the CDR3, the DNA is TGTGCCAGCAGTCCGCCTGGGGAGATGGGGCAGCCCCAGCATTTT. The encoded protein is CASSPPGEMGQPQHF.

Of note for this clone: Compared with germline, one end of the junction differs, possibly owing to a read error. The rearrangement joins TRBV7-2 to TRBJ2-7; either TRBD1 or TRBD2 may fit D (5 bases each). Germline V gene lookup returns CDR1 SGHTA and CDR2 FQGNSA. The CDR3 is 14 amino acids. DNA of the CDR3: TGTGCCAGCAGCGCCGGACATGGTGACTACGAGCATTACTTC. Protein: CASSAGHGDYEHYF.

This chain connects TRBV30 to TRBJ1-6, with 8 positions matching TRBD1. Per germline, CDR1 GTSNPN and CDR2 SVGIG (reference sequence). The CDR3 runs 13 residues. J was trimmed by 4 bases and V by 5 bases; bases with no gene match: 1. CDR3 protein: CAWGQGYNSPLHF. The DNA for the CDR3 is TGTGCCTGGGGACAGGGTTATAATTCACCCCTCCACTTT.

This clone came up many times. The chain uses TRBV4-1 and TRBJ1-4; 7 positions agree with TRBD1. With 4 bases clipped from V and 2 bases from J, the junction kept 4 bases outside the gene matches. The V gene's germline CDR1 is MGHRA and CDR2 YSYEKL. The CDR3 is made up of 15 amino acids. CDR3 protein: CASSLVQGTNEKLFF. The CDR3 coding sequence is TGCGCCAGCAGCCTGGTACAGGGGACTAATGAAAAACTGTTTTTT.

This clone occurred many times. This chain joins TRBV5-1 and TRBJ2-5; 9 bases match TRBD1. Germline assignment: CDR1 SGHRS and CDR2 YFSETQ. CDR3 length equals 14 residues. Germline trimming cut 3 bases from V and 2 bases from J; bases unmatched to any gene: 2. The chain's CDR3 is CASSWGQGQETQYF. The CDR3 nucleotides are TGCGCCAGCAGCTGGGGACAGGGACAAGAGACCCAGTACTTC.

This clone appeared many times. The rearrangement uses TRBV3-1 and TRBJ2-4; no clear D gene. The CDR3 contains 12 residues. Between the trimmed V and J ends, which lost 1 base and 4 bases, there was a span of 2 bases. Germline loops: CDR1 LGHDT, CDR2 YNNKEL (reference sequence). This CDR3 is CASSQGKNIQYF. Written as DNA, the CDR3 is TGTGCCAGCAGCCAAGGAAAAAACATTCAGTACTTC.

This clone was counted ten times or more. The genes are TRBV5-6 and TRBJ1-2; TRBD1 aligns across 10 bases. Unmatched junction bases numbered 7, after V lost 3 bases and J lost 5 bases. The CDR3 length is 15 residues. In germline, CDR1 is SGHDT, CDR2 YYEEEE. The CDR3 sequence is CASSSFGQGVYGYTF. The CDR3 region has the DNA TGTGCCAGCAGCTCTTTCGGACAGGGGGTTTATGGCTACACCTTC.

This clone was observed a few times. The CDR3 region has the DNA TGTGCCAGCAGTTATAGTCTTGGACACTCAAGCGAATATACCCAGTACTTC. Its translation is CASSYSLGHSSEYTQYF. The rearrangement uses TRBV6-2 or TRBV6-3 and TRBJ2-5, with a possible D match to TRBD1 (5 bases). Germline values: CDR1 MNHEY, CDR2 SVGEGT. The CDR3 loop spans 17 amino acids. The germline V and J ends were trimmed by 3 bases and 8 bases, with 25 bases remaining between them.

Turning to this clone: One end of the junction varies from germline; a read error may be responsible. The chain is built from TRBV6-4 and TRBJ2-2, with D unresolved. CDR1 MRHNA and CDR2 SNTAGT come from the germline V gene. The CDR3 totals 13 residues. The CDR3 loop is CASSYGETGELFF. The CDR3 bases are TGTGCCAGCAGTTACGGTGAGACCGGCGAGCTGTTTTTT.

This clone showed up many times. This chain joins TRBV7-2 and TRBJ2-5, with unresolved D. From germline, CDR1 is SGHTA and CDR2 FQGNSA. The CDR3 consists of 13 residues. The ends were cut back, 5 bases at V and 0 bases at J, with 7 bases in the middle. CDR3 protein: CASSTRYQETQYF. For the CDR3, the DNA is TGTGCCAGCAGCACAAGGTACCAAGAGACCCAGTACTTC. The variable domain in full, completed from reference TRBV7-2 and TRBJ2-5, reads GAGVSQSPSNKVTEKGKDVELRCDPISGHTALYWYRQSLGQGLEFLIYFQGNSAPDKSGLPSDRFSAERTGGSVSTLTIQRTQQEDSAVYLCASSTRYQETQYFGPGTRLLVL.

Many counts were recorded for this clone. This chain links TRBV20-1 with TRBJ1-6; 8 nucleotides match TRBD1. Germline V gene data show CDR1 as DFQATT and CDR2 as SNEGSKA (reference sequence). Trimming at V came to 6 bases and at J to 4 bases, leaving 8 bases not matched to a gene. CDR3 length equals 15 residues. Here the CDR3 reads CSAPRTGTYNSPLHF. DNA of the CDR3: TGCAGTGCCCCCCGGACAGGGACTTATAATTCACCCCTCCACTTT.

As to this clone: This is likely a read error, given that the CDR3 carries no conserved phenylalanine or tryptophan at its end. The chain joins TRBV6-2 or TRBV6-3 to TRBJ2-7, with 8 positions matching TRBD2. CDR1 is MNHEY and CDR2 is SVGEGT in the germline V gene. CDR3 length equals 11 residues. The CDR3 nucleotides read TGTGACGGGGGGGACGTCTACGAGCAGTACTCC. Translating gives CDGGDVYEQYS.

In its sample, this clone was seen a few times. This sequence joins TRBV27 and TRBJ2-7, with 8 bases identical to TRBD1. Trimming cost V 4 bases and J 12 bases; bases outside gene matches: 8. From germline, CDR1 is MNHEY and CDR2 SMNVEV (reference sequence). There are 12 residues in the CDR3. CDR3 nucleotides: TGTGCCAGCAGTTCCACAGGGGGACTTATGTACTTC. This encodes CASSSTGGLMYF.

This clone was detected a few times. A much larger clone lies a single base off, so this may be a read error. The chain couples TRBV7-6 to TRBJ2-5; no firm D call. Germline V gene data show CDR1 as SGHVS and CDR2 as FNYEAQ. The CDR3 has 13 amino acids. Trimming left V 5 bases short and J 5 bases short, with 12 bases between. The CDR3 here is CASSRILMETQYF. The CDR3 DNA reads TGTGCCAGCAGCCGCATTCTTATGGAGACCCAGTACTTC.

The V and J genes are TRBV30 and TRBJ1-5; tentatively, D is TRBD1 (6 bases). The CDR3 consists of 16 residues. Germline loops: CDR1 GTSNPN, CDR2 SVGIG (reference sequence). The V end lost 0 bases, the J end lost 1 base, and 13 bases lay between the germline ends. In nucleotides, the CDR3 is TGTGCCTGGAGTGTACAGCTGGGGGCGAGCAATCAGCCCCAGCATTTT. It yields the protein CAWSVQLGASNQPQHF.

This chain uses TRBV20-1 with TRBJ1-5, with D unclear. V was trimmed by 1 base and J by 4 bases, leaving 11 bases between them. The germline V gene has CDR1 DFQATT and CDR2 SNEGSKA (reference sequence). The CDR3 is made up of 14 amino acids. The CDR3 DNA is TGCAGTGCTAGAGGACCGTCTGTGAATCAGCCCCAGCATTTT. It translates to CSARGPSVNQPQHF.

This clone was seen ten or more times. The chain uses TRBV20-1 and TRBJ1-1; 7 bases match TRBD1. The trim removed 3 bases at V and 6 bases at J, leaving 4 bases unmatched. The CDR3 extends over 12 amino acids. Germline CDR1 DFQATT, CDR2 SNEGSKA (reference sequence). As DNA, the CDR3 is TGCAGTGCTAGGAGAGGGGGCCCTGAAGCTTTCTTT. Its protein product is CSARRGGPEAFF.